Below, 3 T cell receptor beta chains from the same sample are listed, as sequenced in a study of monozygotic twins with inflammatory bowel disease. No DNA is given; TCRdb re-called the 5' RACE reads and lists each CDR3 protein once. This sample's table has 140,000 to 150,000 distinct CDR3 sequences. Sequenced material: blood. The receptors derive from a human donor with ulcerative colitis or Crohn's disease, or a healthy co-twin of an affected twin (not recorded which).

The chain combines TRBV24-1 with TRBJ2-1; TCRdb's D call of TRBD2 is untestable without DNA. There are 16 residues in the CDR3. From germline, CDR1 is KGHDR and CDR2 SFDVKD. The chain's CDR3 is CATSDRTTKRINEQFF.

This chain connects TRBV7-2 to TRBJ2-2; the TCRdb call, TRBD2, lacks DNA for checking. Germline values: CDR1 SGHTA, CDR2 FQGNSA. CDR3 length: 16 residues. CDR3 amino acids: CASNNRLALNTGELFF.

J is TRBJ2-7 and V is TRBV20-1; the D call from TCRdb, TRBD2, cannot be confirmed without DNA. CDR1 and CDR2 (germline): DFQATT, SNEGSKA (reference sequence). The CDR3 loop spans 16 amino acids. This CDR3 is CSAGGTSGPSSYEQYF.